A single sample gave rise to the 3 T cell receptor beta chains below, sequenced in a study of shared clonotypes between healthy human individuals (dated by TCRdb to 2019 to 2021). Library preparation was by the immunoSEQ multiplex PCR assay. TCRdb mirrors the immuneACCESS table, restricted to in-frame sequences. Some clones are absent from its copies; in checked studies, under half trace to an unresolved V gene, and the reason for the others is unknown. Present in this sample are about 1.5 million clones, over 95% of which were seen just once. In total, the top ten clones hold 1.2% of the sample. The sample was naive CD4+ T cells sorted from blood. The meaning of the sample's cell subset or site label: CD45RA+ positively selected. The receptors come from a man aged 25-45 years in good health.

V and J are TRBV28 and TRBJ1-2, with a weak D call TRBD1 (5 bases). Trimming stripped 7 bases from V and 1 base from J, with 16 bases between. From germline, CDR1 is MDHEN and CDR2 SYDVKM. This CDR3 has 15 residues. CDR3 nucleotide sequence: TGTGCCAGCAAGGGTGACGGGGGAAATAACTATGGCTACACCTTC. It yields the protein CASKGDGGNNYGYTF.

The chain carries TRBV27 and TRBJ1-5, with D perhaps matching TRBD1 (5 bases). Germline V lookup: CDR1 MNHEY, CDR2 SMNVEV (reference sequence). The CDR3 has 13 residues. V was shortened by 8 bases and J by 3 bases, with 11 bases between the two germline ends. In DNA, the CDR3 is TGTGCCAGCGGTAGGGACGTCAATCAGCCCCAGCATTTT. This translates into CASGRDVNQPQHF.

The chain uses TRBV19 and TRBJ2-7; the D gene is possibly TRBD2 (5 bases). This CDR3 spans 15 amino acids. Germline loops: CDR1 LNHDA, CDR2 SQIVND (reference sequence). Deletions cut 1 base from V and 0 bases from J, with 10 bases between. CDR3 nucleotides: TGTGCCAGTAGTATAGCGGAGCGGAGCTCCTACGAGCAGTACTTC. Residues: CASSIAERSSYEQYF.